This paragraph covers one TCR beta chain sequence. In the PCR, 60 Vbeta and 13 Jbeta primers were used. Measured with immunoSEQ multiplex PCR; TCRdb has only the in-frame clones, and not every one. The repertoire has under 200,000 clones, about four fifths of them found once; the top ten carry roughly 1%. This record belongs to a study of cytomegalovirus exposure and HLA in healthy donors. The CDR3 consists of 15 residues. J lost 9 bases, V lost 1 base, and 6 bases had no gene match. From germline, CDR1 is MDHEN and CDR2 SYDVKM. The TCR originated in a man aged 25-45 years in good health and CMV-seronegative. Sequencing used PBMCs. The chain couples TRBV28 to TRBJ2-1; the match to TRBD2 covers 10 bases. The CDR3 loop is CASSLFSGGEGEQFF. The CDR3, as DNA: TGTGCCAGCAGTTTATTCAGCGGGGGGGAAGGTGAGCAGTTCTTC.